This paragraph covers one T cell receptor (beta chain) sequence. Its antigen is unidentified. This sample is part of a study of shared clonotypes between healthy human individuals. As for the study in general: CD8 memory received one plate per donor, CD8 naive two, CD4 memory three and CD4 naive three.

Findings of the study overall: When compared with the clonotypes that were shared by all four sorted-subset donors, the non-shared clonotypes turned out to have lower generation probabilities.

The CDR3 length is 16 residues. The junction had 5 bases not matched to a gene; V was cut back by 2 bases and J by 1 base. CDR1 KGHSH and CDR2 LQKENI come from the germline V gene. Original analysis: Filtering differed for immunoSEQ, which gave only junction sequences without quality scores. The repertoire was sequenced with immunoSEQ multiplex PCR; TCRdb's copy has only in-frame clones and lacks some. The V and J calls and clone size come from that table; D and trimming were worked out from the DNA. The sample includes around 980,000 clones, roughly 74% of them seen just once. Sequencing used memory CD4+ T cells from PBMCs. Indicated subset: CD45RA-negative fraction. This sequence was found in a man between 18 and 29 years old in good health. Some clones in this sample may be carry-over from other donors' samples. The rearrangement links TRBV18 to TRBJ1-1; 9 positions agree with TRBD1. The CDR3 sequence is CASSPSGQGTNTEAFF. DNA of the CDR3: TGTGCCAGCTCACCATCGGGACAGGGAACGAACACTGAAGCTTTCTTT.